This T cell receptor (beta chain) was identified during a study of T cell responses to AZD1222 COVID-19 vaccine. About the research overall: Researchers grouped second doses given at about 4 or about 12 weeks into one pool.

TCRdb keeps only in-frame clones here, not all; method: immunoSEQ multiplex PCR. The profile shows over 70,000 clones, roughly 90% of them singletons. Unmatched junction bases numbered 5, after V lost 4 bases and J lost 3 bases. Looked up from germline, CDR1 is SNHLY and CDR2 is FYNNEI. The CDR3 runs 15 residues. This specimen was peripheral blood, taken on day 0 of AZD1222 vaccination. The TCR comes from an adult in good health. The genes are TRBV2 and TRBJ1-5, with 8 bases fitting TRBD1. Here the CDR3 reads CASSVGTGDNQPQHF. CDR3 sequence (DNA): TGTGCCAGCAGTGTTGGGACAGGAGACAATCAGCCCCAGCATTTT.